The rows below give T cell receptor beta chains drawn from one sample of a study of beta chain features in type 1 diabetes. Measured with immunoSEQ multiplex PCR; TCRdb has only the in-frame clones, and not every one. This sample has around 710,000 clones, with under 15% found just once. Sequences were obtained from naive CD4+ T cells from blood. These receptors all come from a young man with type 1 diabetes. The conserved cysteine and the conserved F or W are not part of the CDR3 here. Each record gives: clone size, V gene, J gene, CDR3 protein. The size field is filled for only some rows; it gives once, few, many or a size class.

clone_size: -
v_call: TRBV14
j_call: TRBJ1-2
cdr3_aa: ASSPRRRDGYT

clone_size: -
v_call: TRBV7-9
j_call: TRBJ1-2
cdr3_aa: ASSFSVNYGYT

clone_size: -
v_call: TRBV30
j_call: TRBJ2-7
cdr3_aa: AWKRGSEQY

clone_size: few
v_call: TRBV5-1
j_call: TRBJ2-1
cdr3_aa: ASSSNYNEQF

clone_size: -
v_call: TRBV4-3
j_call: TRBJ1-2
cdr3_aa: ASSQDRGQGYGYT

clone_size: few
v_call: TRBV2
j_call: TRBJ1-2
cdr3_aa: ASSDRLDYGYT

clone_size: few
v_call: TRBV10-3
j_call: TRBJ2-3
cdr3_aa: AISQLTSLGTDTQY

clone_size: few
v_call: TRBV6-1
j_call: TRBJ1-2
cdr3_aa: ASSEHRDYGYT

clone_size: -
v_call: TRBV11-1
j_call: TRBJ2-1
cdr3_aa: ASSLYPSGSYNEQF

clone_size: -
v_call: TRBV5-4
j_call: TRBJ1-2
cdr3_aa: ASSLGTAQLGGYT

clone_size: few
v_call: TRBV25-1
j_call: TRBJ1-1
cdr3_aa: ASSYSGTTEAF

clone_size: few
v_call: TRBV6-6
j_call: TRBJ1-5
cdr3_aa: ASSSPGRGNQPQH